This T cell receptor (beta chain) was obtained from a study of cytomegalovirus exposure and HLA in healthy donors. The overall study: Among the 350 to 500 donors who were genotyped, approximately 83% fell in the genetic ancestry cluster that is associated with self-reported Caucasian donors.

Trimming took 2 bases from V and 2 from J; bases not matched to a gene: 5. From germline, CDR1 is MNHEY and CDR2 SVGAGI. The CDR3 is 15 amino acids. The sample holds one count of this clone. The PCR contained 60 Vbeta and 13 Jbeta primers. Original processing notes: A later analysis tallied some 80 million unique TCR beta chains, about 9.9 million of them shared. Using immunoSEQ multiplex PCR, the repertoire was profiled, and TCRdb retains in-frame clones only, with some absent. The V and J calls and clone size were taken over from that table, and D and trimming were inferred from the DNA. This table holds 97,000 or so clones, more than 70% found once.

The J gene is TRBJ2-7, the V gene TRBV6-5; 8 bases line up with TRBD2. The source is a male donor in good health and CMV-seropositive. Sequenced input: PBMCs. The DNA for the CDR3 is TGTGCCAGCAGTTACGACGGGACTAGAGCCTACGAGCAGTACTTC. Encoded protein: CASSYDGTRAYEQYF.